This entry concerns a single T cell receptor beta chain. Its antigen remains undetermined. Per-base qualities were not stored, and no clone one base away is much larger. In light of the paper, this sample's time point label describes: about 28 days (+/-7) after the second vaccine dose. AZD1222 recipients whose second dose came at about 4 weeks and those whose second dose came at about 12 weeks were combined into one group, since spike-specific TCR depth and breadth did not differ between the two schedules. The vaccinee samples were drawn from two UK trials, COV001 and COV002, one of which was a single-blind randomized controlled phase 2/3 trial testing AZD1222 (ChAdOx1 nCoV-19) in healthy adults. Trial participant PBMC samples were collected at day 0 and day 28 after the second dose for TCRbeta chain sequencing. The data belong to a study of T cell responses to AZD1222 COVID-19 vaccine (dated by TCRdb to about 2021). About the study as a whole: TCR sequencing was performed for 230 to 250 trial participants, of whom some 200 were given two doses of AZD1222 and around 26 were given two doses of MenACWY control vaccine. Trial participants were enrolled by age into subgroups of 18-55, 56-69 and 70-plus years, and around 150, 29 and 61 TCR-sequenced participants, respectively, were included in these subgroups.

The CDR3 regions of human TCRbeta chains were analyzed by immunosequencing. The published analysis was carried out like this. TCRs in the repertoires were compared against a reference library of SARS-CoV-2-specific TCRs that had been generated with the MIRA antigen-specificity platform. Breadth meant the fraction of unique TCRs that were SARS-CoV-2-associated, whereas depth meant the fraction of total T cells that were SARS-CoV-2-associated. Using the MIRA data, each spike-specific TCR was assigned both to the spike region to which the TCR was reactive and to a CD4 or CD8 class. Log10-transformed breadth and depth values were compared by one-way ANOVA with Sidak's multiple comparisons tests. This immuneACCESS table, as held by TCRdb, lists in-frame sequences with V and J called but not all clones. Of the missing ones, under half trace to an unresolved V gene in checked studies; the others have no known cause. D and trimming were read from the DNA, whereas the V and J calls and clone size are those reported in that table. Here the sample has approximately 150,000 clones; about 91% occur a single time. Approximately 1.1% of the sample belongs to the ten largest clones.

Broad study findings and their caveats: In the small 56-69-year group, the increase in depth fell short of significance, most likely because of low power. Conclusions about previously exposed vaccinees were limited because only six or seven AZD1222 recipients were SARS-CoV-2 seropositive at baseline. The whole spike protein was spanned by vaccine-associated CD4 TCRs, and dominant responses were seen in regions 160-218 and 743-854. After two AZD1222 doses, spike-specific TCR breadth and depth were significantly higher than at day 0 and than in MenACWY recipients. Nearly half of unique spike-specific TCRs reportedly recognized epitopes outside regions mutated in the B.1.351 and B.1.1.7 variants. Most participants were white British and females outnumbered males, and the authors suggested that clonal diversity may have been underestimated. Because no day 14 peak-response samples were available, the repertoires could be characterized only after the peak T cell response.

The germline V gene (reference sequence) provides CDR1 SEHNR and CDR2 FQNEAQ. V trim: 6 bases; J trim: 6 bases; unmatched bases: 5. Including the terminal cysteine and phenylalanine, the CDR3 comprises 14 residues. Only the CDR3 part of the read is kept: 42 bases, read in frame from the first base. This TCR derives from an adult who received the AZD1222 COVID-19 vaccine. The sequenced sample was peripheral blood, obtained 28 days after the second AZD1222 dose. This chain is built from TRBV7-9 and TRBJ1-6; 7 nucleotides in the junction match TRBD1. In nucleotides, the sequence is TGTGCCAGCAGTTGGGGACAGATTAATTCACCCCTCCACTTT. This codes for CASSWGQINSPLHF.